This is a list of T cell receptor beta chains from one sample in a study of shared clonotypes between healthy human individuals. The table came from immunoSEQ multiplex PCR; TCRdb's copy has only in-frame clones and leaves some out. The table records some 660,000 clones, around four fifths of them present only once. Sequencing was performed on memory CD4+ T cells sorted from blood. These TCRs come from a young woman in good health. The CDR3 runs from the conserved cysteine through the conserved F or W. A D gene is named only where the DNA matches it firmly. Expanded clones are given a class, and other clones once, few, many or no size at all.

v_gene	abundance	j_gene	d_gene	CDR3nt	CDR3aa
TRBV11-2	.	TRBJ2-2	TRBD2	TGTGCCAGCAGCTTAGATGCCCCCCTAGCGGGAGGCGGGAGGACCGGGGAGCTGTTTTTT	CASSLDAPLAGGGRTGELFF
TRBV15	few	TRBJ1-4	TRBD1	TGTGCCACCAGCACCTACAGGGGAGGTGCGACTAATGAAAAACTGTTTTTT	CATSTYRGGATNEKLFF
TRBV30	medium-sized	TRBJ2-1	TRBD2	TGTGCCTGGAGCCTGCTAGCGGGAGGGCCGGATGAGCAGTTCTTC	CAWSLLAGGPDEQFF
TRBV5-1	few	TRBJ2-7	TRBD2	TGCGCCAGCAGCTTGGCTAGCGGGAGGGCGGGAGACGAGCAGTACTTC	CASSLASGRAGDEQYF
TRBV28	.	TRBJ2-1	.	TGTGAGACGGGGGAGTACAATGAGCAGTTCTTC	CETGEYNEQFF
TRBV5-6	.	TRBJ1-5	.	TGTGCCAGCAGCTTTACCCCTGACGGGAATCAGCCCCAGCATTTT	CASSFTPDGNQPQHF
TRBV11-3	.	TRBJ2-2	.	TGTGCCAGCAGCTTGACAACAGGGTCCACCGGGGAGCTGTTTTTT	CASSLTTGSTGELFF
TRBV21-1	.	TRBJ2-7	.	TGTGCCAGCAGCAAGGGGATTACGACCCCTCGGTGCTCCTACGAGCAGTACTTC	CASSKGITTPRCSYEQYF
TRBV18	.	TRBJ2-7	TRBD1	TGTGCCAGCTCACCGGCGCAGGGGGCCGGCGAGCAGTACTTC	CASSPAQGAGEQYF
TRBV5-1	.	TRBJ1-1	.	TGCGCCAGCAGCACCCAACCCGGGGACGTGAACACTGAAGCTTTCTTT	CASSTQPGDVNTEAFF
TRBV11-2	once	TRBJ1-6	.	TGTGCCAGCAGCTTAGGATCAGAGAGTTCACCCCTCCACTTT	CASSLGSESSPLHF
TRBV28	once	TRBJ2-7	.	TGTGCCAGCAGTAGGGGGGATCCCTACGAGCAGTACTTC	CASSRGDPYEQYF
TRBV7-6	few	TRBJ2-3	.	TGTGCCAGCAGCTTGAGCACAGATACGCAGTATTTT	CASSLSTDTQYF
TRBV7-9	once	TRBJ2-3	.	TGTGCCAGCGGCCGAGGGGCGGCGGCGCAGTATTTT	CASGRGAAAQYF
TRBV28	.	TRBJ1-5	TRBD1	TGTGCCAGCAGTTTAAGGGACAGGGCTCAGCCCCAGCATTTT	CASSLRDRAQPQHF
TRBV7-9	.	TRBJ2-1	.	TGTGCCAGCCGGGAAGGGTTCGACAATGAGCAGTTCTTC	CASREGFDNEQFF
TRBV28	few	TRBJ1-4	.	TGTGCCAGTAGTAGGGACCCTAAAGGAGAAAAACTGTTTTTT	CASSRDPKGEKLFF
TRBV5-1	few	TRBJ2-2	TRBD2	TGCGCCAGCAGCGTCGAAGTAGCGGGGAACACCGGGGAGCTGTTTTTT	CASSVEVAGNTGELFF
TRBV6-6	.	TRBJ2-5	TRBD2	TGTGCCAGCAAGCATAGCGGGAGCCAAGAGACCCAGTACTTC	CASKHSGSQETQYF
TRBV11-2	.	TRBJ2-1	.	TGTGCCAGCAGCTTAGTTGACGGGAGCTCCTACAATGAGCAGTTCTTC	CASSLVDGSSYNEQFF
TRBV2	.	TRBJ2-7	.	TGTGCCAGCAGTGAGAGGGAGTACTACGAGCAGTACTTC	CASSEREYYEQYF
TRBV6-5	.	TRBJ2-5	TRBD1	TGTGCCAGCAGTTACTCTCGGGACAGGGAGGGGACCCAGTACTTC	CASSYSRDREGTQYF
TRBV10-3	few	TRBJ2-1	.	TGTGCCATCGCGACAGGTCTTGGCAATGAGCAGTTCTTC	CAIATGLGNEQFF
TRBV29-1	.	TRBJ2-3	.	TGCAGCGTTGAATCCTCCAGGGCAGATACGCAGTATTTT	CSVESSRADTQYF
TRBV7-8	.	TRBJ1-1	.	TGTGCCAGCAGCGAACACCGGCGAAACACTGAAGCTTTCTTT	CASSEHRRNTEAFF
TRBV5-1	.	TRBJ2-6	.	TGCGCCAGCAGCCAACCTTGGAGGAGCTGGAGTCCGGACTCTGGGGCCAACGTCCTGACTTTC	CASSQPWRSWSPDSGANVLTF
TRBV29-1	.	TRBJ1-2	TRBD1	TGCAGTGTGGGACAGGGTAACTATGGCTACACCTTC	CSVGQGNYGYTF
TRBV2	.	TRBJ2-7	TRBD2	TGTGCCAGCACACTAGCGGGATATCGTAACGAGCAGTACTTC	CASTLAGYRNEQYF
TRBV7-2	.	TRBJ1-2	.	TGTGCCAGCAACTTCGGGGGGAAGTACTATGGCTACACCTTC	CASNFGGKYYGYTF
TRBV5-5	.	TRBJ2-7	TRBD2	TGTGCCAGCAGCCAAGGGACTAGCGGGATGACAGACGAGCAGTACTTC	CASSQGTSGMTDEQYF
TRBV28	.	TRBJ1-5	TRBD1	TGTGCCAGCAGTGAGGGACAGACCGCGCCCCAGCATTTT	CASSEGQTAPQHF
TRBV5-6	.	TRBJ1-2	TRBD1	TGTGCCAGCTGCCGCCAGGGACAGCAAAGGGGTTTGCGGTATGGCTACACCTTC	CASCRQGQQRGLRYGYTF
TRBV11-2	.	TRBJ1-5	.	TGTGCCAGCAGCTTTGAGCTCAATCAGCCCCAGCATTTT	CASSFELNQPQHF
TRBV7-6	.	TRBJ2-3	TRBD2	TGTGCCAGCAGCTCGACTAGCGGGAGTATGACAGATACGCAGTATTTT	CASSSTSGSMTDTQYF
TRBV9	.	TRBJ2-1	.	TGTGCCAGCAGCCCCGCCCTTCGCGGGCTCAACACCCTCAATGAGCAGTTCTTC	CASSPALRGLNTLNEQFF
TRBV28	.	TRBJ1-2	.	TGTGCCAGCAGTTTAGGGAGATTAAACTATGGCTACACCTTC	CASSLGRLNYGYTF
TRBV9	.	TRBJ2-7	TRBD2	TGTGCCAGCAGCGTAGGAGCGGGAAGTCCCTACGAGCAGTACTTC	CASSVGAGSPYEQYF
TRBV25-1	.	TRBJ1-1	.	TGTGCCAGCACACCAACAGGGTACGAGACTGAAGCTTTCTTT	CASTPTGYETEAFF
TRBV15	once	TRBJ2-3	TRBD2	TGTGCCACCAGCAGAGATCTGTTCACTCCTAGCGGGAGGACAGATACGCAGTATTTT	CATSRDLFTPSGRTDTQYF
TRBV28	.	TRBJ2-3	.	TGTGCCAGCAGTTTAATACAGGCTAGCACAGATACGCAGTATTTT	CASSLIQASTDTQYF
TRBV19	.	TRBJ1-1	TRBD1	TGTGCCAGCTACAGGGGCGACACTGAAGCTTTCTTT	CASYRGDTEAFF